This T cell receptor beta chain was recorded in a study of blood T cell repertoires in COVID-19. At the level of the study: Italy, Spain and the United States were the sources of the convalescent and acute COVID-19 samples. Sample material is recorded as cDNA or gDNA derived from T cells, B-cell-depleted T cells, or PBMCs.

Trimming at V came to 4 bases and at J to 5 bases, leaving 5 bases not matched to a gene. The CDR3 contains 13 residues. CDR1 is SGHRS, CDR2 YFSETQ, per germline. Per the original methods: Reference gene primer amplification gave nucleated cell count estimates. Sequenced by immunoSEQ multiplex PCR; TCRdb stores in-frame clones only, minus some. The V and J calls and clone size come from that table; D and trimming were worked out from the DNA. The repertoire consists of some 360,000 clones, with around 87% occurring once and the leading ten covering 2% to 2.5%. The Seattle patients, enrolled during active infection, were followed longitudinally.

Source material: peripheral blood. The source is an older woman with COVID-19, enrolled during active disease. The chain is built from TRBV5-1 and TRBJ2-5, with 7 positions matching TRBD1. The CDR3 spells CASSPDRAETQYF. CDR3 coding DNA: TGCGCCAGCAGCCCCGACAGGGCGGAGACCCAGTACTTC.